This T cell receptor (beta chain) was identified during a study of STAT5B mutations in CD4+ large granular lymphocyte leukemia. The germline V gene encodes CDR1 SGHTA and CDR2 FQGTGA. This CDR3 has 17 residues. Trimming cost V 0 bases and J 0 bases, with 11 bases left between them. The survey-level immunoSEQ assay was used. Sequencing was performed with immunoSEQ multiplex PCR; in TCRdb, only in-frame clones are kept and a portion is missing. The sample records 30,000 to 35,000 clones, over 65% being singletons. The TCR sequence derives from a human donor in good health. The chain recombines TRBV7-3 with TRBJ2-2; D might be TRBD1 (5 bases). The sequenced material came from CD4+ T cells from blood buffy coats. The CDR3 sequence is CASSLTPQDANTGELFF. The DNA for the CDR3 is TGTGCCAGCAGCTTAACCCCACAGGACGCGAACACCGGGGAGCTGTTTTTT.